This is a list of T cell receptor beta chains from one sample in a study of TIL therapy for anti-PD-1-resistant metastatic lung cancer. TCRdb's table, derived via immunoSEQ multiplex PCR, lists solely in-frame clones and lacks some. This sample has 25,000 to 30,000 clones; over 60% occur once, and the top ten carry approximately 7.3%. The sequencing here drew on tumor tissue, taken at baseline. The receptors shown here come from a person aged 25 to 85 with non-small cell lung cancer. The CDR3 runs from the conserved cysteine through the conserved F or W. Each record gives: V gene, D gene, clone size, CDR3 length, J gene, CDR3 protein, CDR3 DNA. A D gene is named only where the DNA matches it firmly. Not all rows give a size; the values are once, few, many and, for expanded clones, a class.

>TRBV9|TRBD1|-|16|TRBJ1-3
CASSSPRSDREDTIYF
TGTGCCAGCAGCTCTCCTCGTTCAGACAGGGAGGACACCATATATTTT
>TRBV30|-|-|13|TRBJ1-2
CAWSDIFSEGYTF
TGTGCCTGGAGTGATATCTTTTCGGAGGGCTACACCTTC
>TRBV5-6|-|-|15|TRBJ2-7
CASSRVESTVVEQYF
TGTGCCAGCAGCCGCGTGGAATCTACGGTTGTCGAGCAGTACTTC
>TRBV10-3|-|-|13|TRBJ2-1
CAISDRQGREQFF
TGTGCCATCAGTGATAGGCAGGGTCGGGAGCAGTTCTTC
>TRBV19|TRBD1|-|20|TRBJ1-6
CASSIGTGTGGKFTNSPLHF
TGTGCCAGTAGTATTGGGACCGGGACAGGGGGAAAATTTACCAATTCACCCCTCCACTTT
>TRBV6-5|-|-|15|TRBJ2-7
CASSYGVGQGYEQYF
TGTGCCAGCAGTTACGGGGTAGGGCAAGGGTACGAGCAGTACTTC
>TRBV6-5|-|-|15|TRBJ1-2
CASSYSRGGRYGYTF
TGTGCCAGCAGTTACTCGAGAGGGGGGAGGTATGGCTACACCTTC
>TRBV2|-|-|18|TRBJ2-4
CASVLVWENTGGKNIQYF
TGTGCCAGCGTTTTAGTTTGGGAAAACACTGGAGGCAAAAACATTCAGTACTTC
>TRBV6-1|-|-|11|TRBJ2-7
CASSRDYEQYF
TGTGCCAGCAGTCGCGACTACGAGCAGTACTTC
>TRBV15|TRBD2|-|14|TRBJ2-5
CATSRDLGGETQYF
TGTGCCACCAGCAGAGATTTGGGGGGGGAGACCCAGTACTTC
>TRBV27|-|-|14|TRBJ1-1
CASSLSGRYTEAFF
TGTGCCAGCAGTTTATCGGGCAGATACACTGAAGCTTTCTTT
>TRBV10-3|-|once|15|TRBJ1-4
CAISESAGGELKLFF
TGTGCCATCAGTGAGTCGGCCGGTGGGGAATTGAAACTGTTTTTT
>TRBV7-2|-|-|13|TRBJ2-3
CASSSLRVDTQYF
TGTGCCAGCAGCTCCCTCCGGGTGGATACGCAGTATTTT
>TRBV19|TRBD1|-|14|TRBJ2-7
CASSPRTGGAEQYF
TGTGCCAGTAGTCCCAGGACAGGGGGCGCCGAGCAGTACTTC
>TRBV7-2|-|few|16|TRBJ1-2
CASSPAGDTPYRGYTF
TGTGCCAGCAGCCCAGCGGGGGACACCCCCTATCGGGGCTACACCTTC
>TRBV9|-|-|15|TRBJ1-1
CASSVDRAGATEAFF
TGTGCCAGCAGCGTAGACCGGGCGGGGGCCACTGAAGCTTTCTTT
>TRBV29-1|TRBD1|-|16|TRBJ1-2
CSGPPGTGYLIYGYTF
TGCAGCGGCCCCCCCGGGACAGGGTACTTAATCTATGGCTACACCTTC
>TRBV6-5|TRBD1|medium-sized|16|TRBJ2-7
CASSYDGTGDPYEQYF
TGTGCCAGCAGTTACGACGGGACAGGGGATCCCTACGAGCAGTACTTC
>TRBV15|-|-|16|TRBJ1-2
CATSRGDVAGRRGYTF
TGTGCCACCAGCAGGGGGGACGTGGCAGGGAGACGCGGCTACACCTTC
>TRBV5-1|TRBD1|once|15|TRBJ1-2
CASSLGQGLTGGYTF
TGCGCCAGCAGCCTCGGACAGGGGCTTACGGGTGGCTACACCTTC
>TRBV5-3|-|-|14|TRBJ1-5
CARSLAGSGQPQHF
TGTGCCAGAAGCTTGGCCGGGTCGGGTCAGCCCCAGCATTTT
>TRBV18|-|-|13|TRBJ1-1
CASSSGGGTEAFF
TGTGCCAGCTCTTCGGGGGGGGGCACTGAAGCTTTCTTT
>TRBV7-9|TRBD2|-|14|TRBJ2-3
CASSSSGNTDTQYF
TGTGCCAGCAGCTCTAGCGGGAACACAGATACGCAGTATTTT
>TRBV5-6|-|-|13|TRBJ1-3
CASGRGLGNTIYF
TGTGCCAGTGGTCGGGGGTTAGGAAACACCATATATTTT
>TRBV7-7|TRBD2|-|13|TRBJ2-5
CASSPGLAETQYF
TGTGCTAGCAGCCCGGGACTAGCGGAGACCCAGTACTTC
>TRBV5-4|TRBD2|few|16|TRBJ2-5
CASSPSTSSVWETQYF
TGTGCCAGCAGCCCGTCGACTAGCAGTGTGTGGGAGACCCAGTACTTC
>TRBV6-1|-|-|15|TRBJ1-5
CASSLGGSSNQPQHF
TGTGCCAGCAGCCTCGGGGGGTCAAGCAATCAGCCCCAGCATTTT
>TRBV10-2|-|-|14|TRBJ2-5
CASSERTLGGTQYF
TGCGCCAGCAGTGAGCGGACACTGGGAGGGACCCAGTACTTC
>TRBV7-8|-|few|13|TRBJ1-4
CASSLGWDEYRFF
TGTGCCAGCAGCTTAGGGTGGGACGAATATAGGTTTTTT
>TRBV2|TRBD1|-|15|TRBJ2-7
CASDSADRSSYEQYF
TGTGCCAGCGATTCCGCGGACAGGTCCTCCTACGAGCAGTACTTC
>TRBV7-3|TRBD2|-|15|TRBJ2-5
CASSLNGGGGETQYF
TGTGCCAGCAGCTTAAATGGCGGGGGTGGAGAGACCCAGTACTTC
>TRBV5-1|TRBD2|-|15|TRBJ2-5
CASSWTSGEAETQYF
TGCGCCAGCAGCTGGACTAGCGGGGAGGCGGAGACCCAGTACTTC
>TRBV6-5|-|-|14|TRBJ1-3
CASSLMGSGNTIYF
TGTGCCAGCAGTTTAATGGGTTCCGGAAACACCATATATTTT
>TRBV27|TRBD1|-|15|TRBJ1-1
CASSTGTGKNTEAFF
TGTGCCAGCAGTACCGGGACAGGCAAGAACACTGAAGCTTTCTTT
>TRBV28|-|-|16|TRBJ2-5
CASSPPNGADQETQYF
TGTGCCAGCAGTCCCCCAAACGGAGCCGACCAAGAGACCCAGTACTTC
>TRBV27|TRBD2|-|14|TRBJ2-5
CASSFGTTSETQYF
TGTGCCAGCAGTTTTGGGACTACATCAGAGACCCAGTACTTC
>TRBV29-1|-|few|13|TRBJ1-1
CSVRKTANTEAFF
TGCAGCGTCCGGAAAACGGCCAACACTGAAGCTTTCTTT
>TRBV20-1|-|-|11|TRBJ2-7
CSAEGEYEQYF
TGCAGTGCCGAGGGGGAGTACGAGCAGTACTTC
>TRBV7-8|-|-|18|TRBJ1-3
CASSLVFGGRSSGNTIYF
TGTGCCAGCAGCTTAGTATTTGGGGGCCGTAGCTCTGGAAACACCATATATTTT
>TRBV29-1|-|-|13|TRBJ1-1
CSVDLGRYSEAFF
TGCAGCGTTGATCTGGGCAGGTACTCTGAAGCTTTCTTT
>TRBV18|TRBD1|once|17|TRBJ1-1
CASSPSGTGLGNTEAFF
TGTGCCAGCTCACCCTCCGGGACAGGGTTGGGGAACACTGAAGCTTTCTTT
>TRBV12-1|-|-|17|TRBJ2-5
CASSFETGTPGEETQYF
TGTGCCAGCAGCTTTGAAACAGGGACACCGGGGGAAGAGACCCAGTACTTC
>TRBV6-1|-|few|22|TRBJ2-7
CASSESNRAFPTFLTWTYEQYF
TGTGCCAGCAGTGAATCCAATCGGGCGTTTCCGACGTTCCTGACCTGGACCTACGAGCAGTACTTC
>TRBV28|-|-|14|TRBJ1-6
CASATGTYNSPLHF
TGTGCCAGCGCAACCGGGACCTATAATTCACCCCTCCACTTT
>TRBV7-9|-|once|11|TRBJ2-1
CASSSPNEQFF
TGTGCCAGCAGCTCCCCCAATGAGCAGTTCTTC
>TRBV6-1|-|-|15|TRBJ2-6
CASSEGDSGANVLTF
TGTGCCAGCAGTGAGGGAGACTCTGGGGCCAACGTCCTGACTTTC
>TRBV30|-|-|15|TRBJ2-4
CAWSKDTVAKNIQYF
TGTGCCTGGAGTAAGGACACTGTAGCCAAAAACATTCAGTACTTC
>TRBV19|-|-|19|TRBJ1-1
CASSMRSPPGADEGVEAFF
TGTGCCAGTAGTATGAGAAGCCCTCCGGGGGCAGACGAGGGGGTTGAAGCTTTCTTT